The clone carrying this T cell receptor beta chain was seen repeatedly, ten times or more. What it binds is unknown. The CDR3 contains 16 residues. Germline V CDR1 and CDR2: SGHTA, FQGNSA. The J segment lost 3 bases and the V segment lost 3 bases, leaving 7 bases of the junction unmatched. These data originate in a study of spatial heterogeneity in lung cancer. Turning to the study itself: In tumor regions TCR transcript counts correlated strongly with a matched bulk RNA-seq T cell module score. General study findings and limits: Tumor mutation count correlated with how many alpha and beta TCRs expanded intratumorally.

TCR cDNA molecules were tagged individually, and each one carried a unique molecular identifier. MiXCR, run by TCRdb on the 5' RACE reads, gives a single entry per CDR3 protein. Of roughly 12,000 distinct CDR3 sequences listed, about 14% are singletons. As for time point: sample taken at primary tumor resection. Unsorted tumor, nontumor lung tissue or cryopreserved PBMC supplied the whole RNA. The rearrangement uses TRBV7-2 and TRBJ2-7, with TRBD1 matching over 11 bases. The clonotype originates from a male donor with early-stage non-small cell lung cancer. This specimen was lung tumor tissue, taken at surgery. CDR3 in amino acids: CASSFSWGTGGYEQYF. The CDR3 DNA reads as TGTGCCAGCAGCTTTAGCTGGGGGACAGGGGGCTACGAGCAGTACTTC.